A selection of T cell receptor beta chains follows, all from one sample in a study of early T cells in non-severe SARS-CoV-2 infection. TCRdb itself ran the 5' RACE reads through MiXCR, one entry per CDR3 protein. The sample includes tens of thousands of distinct CDR3 sequences, less than 11% of them seen just once. Sequencing was carried out using whole blood. Receptors were obtained from an adult who was a healthcare worker with PCR-confirmed SARS-CoV-2 infection or an uninfected control (not recorded which). Both conserved end residues are part of each CDR3. The order of the fields is V gene, D gene, CDR3 protein. D genes are given only for firm matches.

V: TRBV10-3; D: NA; CDR3: CAISGGQSNTGELFF
V: TRBV13; D: NA; CDR3: CASGLGSAYNEQFF
V: TRBV7-2; D: TRBD2; CDR3: CASSPLAGGPGEQYF
V: TRBV28; D: NA; CDR3: CASRPPTGTEKLFF
V: TRBV4-1; D: NA; CDR3: CASSQEGLKTQYF
V: TRBV20-1; D: TRBD1; CDR3: CSARPGQGLNEQFF
V: TRBV7-7; D: TRBD2; CDR3: CASSLAAGAYNEQFF
V: TRBV27; D: NA; CDR3: CASIGQEMGNTEAFF
V: TRBV2; D: TRBD2; CDR3: CASRPAGGVYEQYF
V: TRBV10-3; D: NA; CDR3: CAIRDPGRQETQYF
V: TRBV12-3/TRBV12-4; D: NA; CDR3: CASSLEWTTEAFF
V: TRBV3-1; D: NA; CDR3: CASSHAIVVQETQYF
V: TRBV6-2/TRBV6-3; D: NA; CDR3: CASSYGRPADTYEQYF
V: TRBV3-1; D: NA; CDR3: CASSIRPGAEAKNIQYF
V: TRBV5-6; D: NA; CDR3: CASSQMDSLGYTF
V: TRBV7-9; D: NA; CDR3: CASSTRDLYPEKLFF
V: TRBV4-3; D: NA; CDR3: CASSQEGLQETQYF
V: TRBV14; D: NA; CDR3: CASSHTFHGEYF
V: TRBV2; D: NA; CDR3: CASTDRSTDTQYF
V: TRBV6-2/TRBV6-3; D: NA; CDR3: CASSRQDAGTQYF
V: TRBV3-1; D: TRBD1; CDR3: CASGGTVYGYTF
V: TRBV4-1; D: TRBD1; CDR3: CASSQVKGQGLTMNTEAFF
V: TRBV7-3; D: NA; CDR3: CASGQGNGGELFF